The clone carrying this TCR beta chain was counted many times. Its antigen is unknown. Total RNA amounting to around 530 ng was the source from which TCR beta cDNA was made with a constant-region primer. TCR beta libraries came from three nested multiplex PCR rounds using slightly modified ARM-PCR. Running roughly 10 cycles apiece, the first two PCR rounds relied on TRBV1-TRBV30 forward primers together with a C-beta reverse primer. TCRdb redid the calling of the multiplex PCR reads with MiXCR, one entry per CDR3 protein. The top ten clones hold roughly 25% of a sample with 75,000 to 80,000 distinct CDR3 sequences, around 66% of them seen once. Both RNA and DNA were isolated together from roughly 20-30 mg of bulk tissue that had not been sorted. Primary liver carcinoma, confirmed by histopathology, was surgically resected. The patients lived with chronic HBV infection and had not yet received any treatment.

CDR1 is LGHNA and CDR2 is YNFKEQ in the germline V gene. The CDR3 has 15 residues. V dropped 3 bases and J dropped 0 bases, with 11 bases sitting between them. This entry is derived from a study of tumor-infiltrating lymphocytes in primary liver carcinoma. The wider study: Tumors, staged T1-T3 N0M0, spanned about 4.2 to 10 cm. Study-wide results and limits: With p = 0.039, the top-250-clone fraction in tumors significantly exceeded that in blood.

The V and J genes are TRBV4-2 and TRBJ1-1; D not resolved. The sequenced sample was tumor-adjacent normal liver tissue. The TCR sequence derives from a man in his forties or fifties with primary liver carcinoma and hepatitis B virus infection. The CDR3 DNA sequence: TGTGCCAGCAGCCATGAGGCAGCCATGAACACTGAAGCTTTCTTT. Residues: CASSHEAAMNTEAFF.